The 22 T cell receptor beta chains presented below share a single source sample, sequenced in a study of blood T cell repertoires in COVID-19. The protocol was immunoSEQ multiplex PCR, while the TCRdb copy is restricted to in-frame clones and leaves out a portion. The data show 180,000 or so clones, with about 86% seen just once and 7% held by the top ten. Sequenced sample: peripheral blood. These receptors originate from an elderly woman in a cohort sampled during active or convalescent COVID-19.

J is TRBJ1-1 and V is TRBV10-2; D is unclear. Between the trimmed V and J ends, which lost 6 bases and 6 bases, there was a span of 17 bases. Germline lookup yields CDR1 WSHSY and CDR2 SAAADI. The CDR3 sequence is 14 residues long. The CDR3: CASRASSVVAEAFF. The CDR3 bases are TGCGCCAGCAGAGCCTCATCTGTGGTGGCTGAAGCTTTCTTT.

The gene calls are TRBV4-1 and TRBJ2-5; 9 bases fit TRBD1. The CDR3 runs 15 residues. V shed 4 bases and J 14 bases; nucleotides not matched to a gene: 17. CDR1 and CDR2 from the germline V gene are MGHRA and YSYEKL. The DNA for the CDR3 is TGCGCCAGCAGCCCAGGAACCGGGACAGGGTACAGAAGTTACTTC. It encodes CASSPGTGTGYRSYF.

The chain recombines TRBV6-2 or TRBV6-3 with TRBJ2-7; D is unclear. This CDR3 is built from 13 residues. The ends were cut back, 5 bases at V and 2 bases at J, with 10 bases in the middle. Germline V gene sequence: CDR1 MNHEY, CDR2 SVGEGT. CDR3 residues: CASSPSLTYEQYV. DNA for the CDR3: TGTGCCAGCAGTCCCTCCTTAACCTACGAGCAGTACGTC.

This clone appeared a few times. The chain carries TRBV19 and TRBJ1-2; D gene unclear. This CDR3 region has 12 residues. In germline, CDR1 is LNHDA, CDR2 SQIVND (reference sequence). V lost 5 bases and J 2 bases, leaving 6 bases between the germline ends. CDR3: CASSFRNYGYTF. For the CDR3, the DNA is TGTGCCAGTAGTTTCAGGAACTATGGCTACACCTTC.

This chain uses TRBV24-1 with TRBJ1-2; D remains unclear. Germline CDR1 reads KGHDR; CDR2 reads SFDVKD. This CDR3 contains 15 residues. V lost 7 bases and J 1 base, leaving 15 bases between the germline ends. In DNA, the CDR3 is TGTGCCACCAGAAGTCCGGGGTTCGGTAACTATGGCTACACCTTC. Its protein product is CATRSPGFGNYGYTF.

This chain connects TRBV2 to TRBJ2-5; 7 nucleotides agree with TRBD2. Trimming cost V 6 bases and J 3 bases; bases outside gene matches: 4. The CDR3 has 13 amino acids. Per germline, CDR1 SNHLY and CDR2 FYNNEI. CDR3 sequence reads: CASRRTREETQYF. The CDR3 bases are TGTGCCAGCAGGCGGACTAGGGAAGAGACCCAGTACTTC.

This chain uses TRBV7-2 with TRBJ1-2; 9 nucleotides align to TRBD1. This CDR3 has 14 amino acids. Trimming at V came to 8 bases and at J to 4 bases, leaving 8 bases not matched to a gene. Germline assignment: CDR1 SGHTA and CDR2 FQGNSA. DNA for the CDR3: TGTGCCAGCTTTGGCGGACAGGGGATCTATGGCTACACCTTC. This sequence encodes CASFGGQGIYGYTF.

J is TRBJ2-3 and V is TRBV7-9; tentatively, D is TRBD2 (6 bases). CDR3 size: 15 residues. V was clipped by 6 bases and J by 0 bases, with 13 bases between them. Germline V gene data show CDR1 as SEHNR and CDR2 as FQNEAQ (reference sequence). The chain's CDR3 is CASSFGGYSTDTQYF. The CDR3 DNA is TGTGCCAGCAGTTTCGGGGGATATAGCACAGATACGCAGTATTTT.

The chain carries TRBV10-2 and TRBJ2-1; D is unclear. CDR3 length: 14 residues. The germline V and J ends were trimmed by 5 bases and 5 bases, with 13 bases remaining between them. Germline CDR1 and CDR2: WSHSY and SAAADI. CDR3 DNA sequence: TGCGCCAGCAGTCCCGCCCAGAAAGACAATGAGCAGTTCTTC. Encoded protein: CASSPAQKDNEQFF.

This sequence joins TRBV29-1 and TRBJ1-5; D is ambiguous. This CDR3 spans 13 amino acids. Trimming took 5 bases from V and 3 from J, leaving 11 bases between them. Germline V gene sequence: CDR1 SQVTM, CDR2 ANQGSEA. This CDR3 is CSVRATYNQPQHF. For the CDR3, the DNA is TGCAGCGTTCGAGCCACGTACAATCAGCCCCAGCATTTT.

This sequence joins TRBV11-3 and TRBJ2-7; 11 bases line up with TRBD1. V shed 5 bases and J 3 bases; nucleotides not matched to a gene: 9. Germline V gene sequence: CDR1 SGHNT, CDR2 YENEEA. The CDR3 length is 16 residues. This CDR3 reads CASSPWGGQGDYEQYF. CDR3 nucleotide sequence: TGTGCCAGCAGCCCTTGGGGGGGACAGGGGGACTACGAGCAGTACTTC.

The V call is TRBV6-5, the J call TRBJ1-5, with TRBD1 identical over 7 bases. Germline values: CDR1 MNHEY, CDR2 SVGAGI. CDR3 size: 12 residues. The V and J ends lost 10 bases and 4 bases, in that order; junction bases with no gene match: 4. CDR3 sequence: CATTGQNQPQHF. DNA of the CDR3: TGTGCCACGACGGGACAGAATCAGCCCCAGCATTTT.

The chain joins TRBV3-1 (or the pseudogene TRBV3-2) to TRBJ2-2, with D hard to call. This CDR3 contains 12 residues. The germline V and J ends were trimmed by 2 bases and 8 bases, with 6 bases remaining between them. Germline values: CDR1 LGHDT, CDR2 YNNKEL (reference sequence). CDR3 region: CASSQYAGELFF. CDR3 coding DNA: TGTGCCAGCAGCCAATACGCGGGGGAGCTGTTTTTT.

The chain carries TRBV5-4 and TRBJ2-3, with a possible D match to TRBD2 (5 bases). V was pared by 3 bases and J by 4 bases, with 12 bases between. The CDR3 consists of 14 residues. Germline CDR1 and CDR2: SGHNT and YYREEE (reference sequence). CDR3 region: CASSSPRGADTQYF. DNA of the CDR3: TGTGCCAGCAGCTCCCCCCGGGGTGCAGATACGCAGTATTTT.

This clone is a singleton in its sample. The chain combines TRBV27 with TRBJ2-7, with 7 positions matching TRBD2. Germline assignment: CDR1 MNHEY and CDR2 SMNVEV (reference sequence). J gave up 4 bases and V 2 bases, and 2 bases lay outside the gene matches. This CDR3 spans 13 amino acids. The CDR3 loop is CASSLTGGYEQYV. The CDR3 nucleotides are TGTGCCAGCAGTTTAACGGGAGGTTACGAGCAGTACGTC.

V and J are TRBV18 and TRBJ2-7; TRBD2 matches 8 bases. Looked up from germline, CDR1 is KGHSH and CDR2 is LQKENI. The CDR3 is 17 residues long. The V and J ends lost 0 bases and 3 bases, in that order; junction bases with no gene match: 10. The CDR3 sequence is CASSPPTGLVAVYEQYF. In DNA form, the CDR3 reads TGTGCCAGCTCACCACCTACGGGACTAGTGGCGGTCTACGAGCAGTACTTC.

The chain combines TRBV7-2 with TRBJ2-3; D call uncertain. The CDR3 covers 13 residues. Trimming left V 4 bases short and J 3 bases short, with 8 bases between. Germline V gene lookup returns CDR1 SGHTA and CDR2 FQGNSA. Here the CDR3 reads CASSSPGTDTQYF. The CDR3 DNA reads as TGTGCCAGCAGCTCCCCCGGGACAGATACGCAGTATTTT.

The chain combines TRBV5-1 with TRBJ2-5; D possibly corresponds to TRBD1 (8 bases). The V end was cut by 4 bases, the J end by 1 base, with 20 bases between. The CDR3 is made up of 17 amino acids. Germline V gene data show CDR1 as SGHRS and CDR2 as YFSETQ. The CDR3 here is CASSSDRGGTFQETQYF. CDR3 in DNA: TGCGCCAGCAGCAGCGACAGGGGAGGGACCTTCCAAGAGACCCAGTACTTC.

J is TRBJ1-4 and V is TRBV2; 9 positions match TRBD1. The CDR3 sequence is 14 residues long. Trimming took 7 bases from V and 4 from J; bases not matched to a gene: 4. Looked up from germline, CDR1 is SNHLY and CDR2 is FYNNEI. CDR3 nucleotides: TGTGCCAGCACCATGGACAGGGGTAATGAAAAACTGTTTTTT. It is translated as CASTMDRGNEKLFF.

The J gene is TRBJ2-2, the V gene TRBV11-2; TRBD1 might be the D (6 bases). CDR3 length: 15 amino acids. Germline loops: CDR1 SGHAT, CDR2 FQNNGV. V lost 5 bases and J lost 4, with 14 bases in between. The chain's CDR3 is CASSLPRRGTGELFF. DNA of the CDR3: TGTGCCAGCAGCCTCCCCCGCAGGGGCACCGGGGAGCTGTTTTTT.

The sample holds a few counts of this clone. The gene calls are TRBV30 and TRBJ1-6; D unresolved. The CDR3 extends over 13 amino acids. Germline CDR1 and CDR2: GTSNPN and SVGIG (reference sequence). Between the trimmed V and J ends, which lost 2 bases and 9 bases, there was a span of 11 bases. CDR3 amino acids: CAWSYSPTSPLHF. The CDR3 DNA reads TGTGCCTGGAGTTACAGCCCTACTTCACCCCTCCACTTT.

In DNA form, the CDR3 reads TGTGCCAGCAGCCATACCGCCGGGACTCCCAGTTCTCCCACAGATACGCAGTATTTT. Translation gives CASSHTAGTPSSPTDTQYF. This chain connects TRBV3-1 (or the pseudogene TRBV3-2) to TRBJ2-3, with a possible D match to TRBD2 (6 bases). CDR1 is LGHDT and CDR2 is YNNKEL in the germline V gene (reference sequence). There are 19 residues in the CDR3. The germline V and J ends were trimmed by 3 bases and 2 bases, with 24 bases remaining between them.